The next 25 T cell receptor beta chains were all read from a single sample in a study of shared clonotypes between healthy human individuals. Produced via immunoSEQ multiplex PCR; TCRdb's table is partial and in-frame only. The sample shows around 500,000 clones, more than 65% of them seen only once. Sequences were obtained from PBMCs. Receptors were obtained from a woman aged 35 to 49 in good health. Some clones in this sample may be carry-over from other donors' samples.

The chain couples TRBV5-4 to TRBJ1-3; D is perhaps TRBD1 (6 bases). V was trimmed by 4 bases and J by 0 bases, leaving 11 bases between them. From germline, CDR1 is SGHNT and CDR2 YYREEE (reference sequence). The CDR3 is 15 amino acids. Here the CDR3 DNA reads TGTGCCAGCAGCAAGGACAGCGGCTCTGGAAACACCATATATTTT. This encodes CASSKDSGSGNTIYF.

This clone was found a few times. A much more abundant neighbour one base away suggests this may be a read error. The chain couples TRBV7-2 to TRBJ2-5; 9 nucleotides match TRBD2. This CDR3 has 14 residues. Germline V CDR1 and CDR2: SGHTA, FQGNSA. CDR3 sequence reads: CSSSFSGSQETQYF. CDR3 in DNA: TGTTCCAGCAGCTTTAGCGGGAGCCAAGAGACCCAGTACTTC.

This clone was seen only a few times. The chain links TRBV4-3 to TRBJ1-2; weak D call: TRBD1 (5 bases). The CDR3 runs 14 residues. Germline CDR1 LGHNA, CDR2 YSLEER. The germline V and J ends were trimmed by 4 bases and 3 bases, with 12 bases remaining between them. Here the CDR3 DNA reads TGCGCCAGCAGCCCTTCGGAGGGGTACTATGGCTACACCTTC. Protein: CASSPSEGYYGYTF.

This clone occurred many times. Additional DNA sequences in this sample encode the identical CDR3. CDR3 residues: CASSFWGRTSTDTQYF. CDR3 nucleotides: TGTGCCAGCAGTTTTTGGGGGCGGACAAGCACAGATACGCAGTATTTT. This chain connects TRBV28 to TRBJ2-3, with D maybe TRBD1 (6 bases). V lost 3 bases and J lost 0, with 13 bases in between. The CDR3 has 16 amino acids. The germline gives CDR1 MDHEN, CDR2 SYDVKM.

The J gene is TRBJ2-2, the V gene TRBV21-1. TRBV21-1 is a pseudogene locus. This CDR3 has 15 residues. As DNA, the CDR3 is TGTGCCAGCGGGGGATGGTCCTTCGGTTCCGGGGAGCTGTTTTTT. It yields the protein CASGGWSFGSGELFF.

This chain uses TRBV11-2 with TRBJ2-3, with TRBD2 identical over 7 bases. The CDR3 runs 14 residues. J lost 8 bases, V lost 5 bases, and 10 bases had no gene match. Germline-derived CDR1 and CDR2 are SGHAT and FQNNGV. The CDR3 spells CASSQIAGRVTQYF. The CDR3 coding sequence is TGTGCCAGCAGCCAAATAGCGGGTAGGGTTACGCAGTATTTT. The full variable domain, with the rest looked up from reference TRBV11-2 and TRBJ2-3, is EAGVAQSPRYKIIEKRQSVAFWCNPISGHATLYWYQQILGQGPKLLIQFQNNGVVDDSQLPKDRFSAERLKGVDSTLKIQPAKLEDSAVYLCASSQIAGRVTQYFGPGTRLTVL.

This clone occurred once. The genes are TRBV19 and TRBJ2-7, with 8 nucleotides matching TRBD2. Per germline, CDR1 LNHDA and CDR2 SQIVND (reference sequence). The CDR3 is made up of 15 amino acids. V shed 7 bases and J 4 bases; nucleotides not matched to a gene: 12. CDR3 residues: CASKRGAGEAYEQYF. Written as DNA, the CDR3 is TGTGCCAGTAAGAGGGGAGCGGGAGAGGCATACGAGCAGTACTTC. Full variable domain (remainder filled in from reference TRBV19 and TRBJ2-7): DGGITQSPKYLFRKEGQNVTLSCEQNLNHDAMYWYRQDPGQGLRLIYYSQIVNDFQKGDIAEGYSVSREKKESFPLTVTSAQKNPTAFYLCASKRGAGEAYEQYFGPGTRLTVT.

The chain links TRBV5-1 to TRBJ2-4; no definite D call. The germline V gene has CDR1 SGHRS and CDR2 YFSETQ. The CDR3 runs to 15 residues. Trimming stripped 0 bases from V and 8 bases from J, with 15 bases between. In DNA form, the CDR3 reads TGCGCCAGCAGCTTGGGAGCCCCCTTTGAAGACATTCAGTACTTC. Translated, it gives CASSLGAPFEDIQYF.

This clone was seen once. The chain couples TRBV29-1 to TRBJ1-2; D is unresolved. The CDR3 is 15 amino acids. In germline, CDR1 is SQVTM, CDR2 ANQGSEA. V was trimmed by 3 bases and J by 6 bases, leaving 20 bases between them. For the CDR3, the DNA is TGCAGCGTTGAGGGTCCGGACCCCCGCAGGCATGGCTACACCTTC. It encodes CSVEGPDPRRHGYTF.

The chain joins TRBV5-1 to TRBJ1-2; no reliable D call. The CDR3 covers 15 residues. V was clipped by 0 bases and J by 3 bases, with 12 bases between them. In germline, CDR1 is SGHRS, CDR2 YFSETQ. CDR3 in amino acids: CASSLEEGGDYGYTF. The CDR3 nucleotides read TGCGCCAGCAGCTTGGAGGAGGGAGGCGACTATGGCTACACCTTC.

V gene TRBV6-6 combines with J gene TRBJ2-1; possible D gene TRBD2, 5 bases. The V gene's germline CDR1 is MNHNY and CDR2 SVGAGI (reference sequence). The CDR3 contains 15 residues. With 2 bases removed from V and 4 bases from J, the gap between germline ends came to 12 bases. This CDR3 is CASSYEGMAYNEQFF. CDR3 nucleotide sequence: TGTGCCAGCAGTTACGAGGGAATGGCGTACAATGAGCAGTTCTTC.

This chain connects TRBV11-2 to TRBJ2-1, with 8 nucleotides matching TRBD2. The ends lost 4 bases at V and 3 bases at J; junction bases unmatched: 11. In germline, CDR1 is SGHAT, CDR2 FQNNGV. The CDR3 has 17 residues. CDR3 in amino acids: CASSSLGVAGSYNEQFF. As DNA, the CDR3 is TGTGCCAGCAGCTCCCTTGGAGTAGCGGGAAGCTACAATGAGCAGTTCTTC.

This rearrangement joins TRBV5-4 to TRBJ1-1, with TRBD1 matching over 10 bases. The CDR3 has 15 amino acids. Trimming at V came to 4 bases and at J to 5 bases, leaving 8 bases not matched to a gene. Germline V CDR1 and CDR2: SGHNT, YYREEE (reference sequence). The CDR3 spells CASSRPGQGLTEAFF. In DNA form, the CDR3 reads TGTGCCAGCAGCAGACCGGGACAGGGGTTGACTGAAGCTTTCTTT.

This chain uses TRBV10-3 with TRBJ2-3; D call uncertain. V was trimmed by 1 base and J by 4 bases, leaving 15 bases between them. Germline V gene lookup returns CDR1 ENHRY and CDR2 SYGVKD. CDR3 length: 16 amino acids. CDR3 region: CAISEFVMPEADTQYF. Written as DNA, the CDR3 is TGTGCCATCAGTGAGTTCGTTATGCCGGAAGCAGATACGCAGTATTTT.

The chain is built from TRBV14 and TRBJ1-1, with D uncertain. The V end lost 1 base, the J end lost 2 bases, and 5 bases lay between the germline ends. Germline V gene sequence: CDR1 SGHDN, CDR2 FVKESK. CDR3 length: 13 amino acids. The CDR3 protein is CASSQALNTEAFF. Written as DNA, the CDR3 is TGTGCCAGCAGCCAAGCACTCAACACTGAAGCTTTCTTT. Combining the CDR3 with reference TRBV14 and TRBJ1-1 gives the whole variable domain EAGVTQFPSHSVIEKGQTVTLRCDPISGHDNLYWYRRVMGKEIKFLLHFVKESKQDESGMPNNRFLAERTGGTYSTLKVQPAELEDSGVYFCASSQALNTEAFFGQGTRLTVV.

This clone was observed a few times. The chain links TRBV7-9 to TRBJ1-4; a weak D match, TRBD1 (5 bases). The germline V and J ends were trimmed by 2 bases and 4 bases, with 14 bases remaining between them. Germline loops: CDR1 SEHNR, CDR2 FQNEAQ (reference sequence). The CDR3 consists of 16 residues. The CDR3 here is CASSLPPEQVNEKLFF. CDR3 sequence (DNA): TGTGCCAGCAGCTTACCCCCGGAACAGGTTAATGAAAAACTGTTTTTT. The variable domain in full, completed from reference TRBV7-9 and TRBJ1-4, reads DTGVSQNPRHKITKRGQNVTFRCDPISEHNRLYWYRQTLGQGPEFLTYFQNEAQLEKSRLLSDRFSAERPKGSFSTLEIQRTEQGDSAMYLCASSLPPEQVNEKLFFGSGTQLSVL.

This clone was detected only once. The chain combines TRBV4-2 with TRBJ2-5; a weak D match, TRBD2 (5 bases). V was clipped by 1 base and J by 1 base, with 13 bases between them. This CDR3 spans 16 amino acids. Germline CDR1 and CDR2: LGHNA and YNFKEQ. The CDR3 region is CASSQAEGGFQETQYF. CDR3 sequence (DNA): TGTGCCAGCAGCCAAGCCGAGGGCGGGTTCCAAGAGACCCAGTACTTC.

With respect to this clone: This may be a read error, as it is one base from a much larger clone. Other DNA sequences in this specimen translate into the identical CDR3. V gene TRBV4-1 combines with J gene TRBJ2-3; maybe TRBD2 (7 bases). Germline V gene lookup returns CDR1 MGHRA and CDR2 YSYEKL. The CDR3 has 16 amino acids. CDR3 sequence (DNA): TGCGCCAGCAGAGGGGGGTCTAGCGGACCCACAGATACGCAGTACTTT. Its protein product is CASRGGSSGPTDTQYF.

The CDR3 DNA reads as TGTGCCAGCAGCCTAAGACAGGGGAGCTCCTACGAGCAGTACTTC. Residues: CASSLRQGSSYEQYF. The chain is built from TRBV7-2 and TRBJ2-7, with TRBD1 identical over 8 bases. In germline, CDR1 is SGHTA, CDR2 FQGNSA. V lost 5 bases to trimming and J lost 0 bases; unmatched junction nucleotides: 6. The CDR3 consists of 15 residues.

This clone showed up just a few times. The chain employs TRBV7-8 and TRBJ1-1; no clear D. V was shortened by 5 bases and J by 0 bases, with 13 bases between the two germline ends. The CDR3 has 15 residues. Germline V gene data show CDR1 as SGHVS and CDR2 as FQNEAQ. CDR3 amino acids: CASSALIQLNTEAFF. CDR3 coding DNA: TGTGCCAGCAGCGCCCTAATCCAACTGAACACTGAAGCTTTCTTT.

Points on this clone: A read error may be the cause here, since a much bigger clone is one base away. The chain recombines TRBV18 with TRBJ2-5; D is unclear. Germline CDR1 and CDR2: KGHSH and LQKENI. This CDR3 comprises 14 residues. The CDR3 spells CAGSPPNGQETQYF. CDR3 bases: TGTGCCGGCTCACCACCGAACGGGCAAGAGACCCAGTACTTC.

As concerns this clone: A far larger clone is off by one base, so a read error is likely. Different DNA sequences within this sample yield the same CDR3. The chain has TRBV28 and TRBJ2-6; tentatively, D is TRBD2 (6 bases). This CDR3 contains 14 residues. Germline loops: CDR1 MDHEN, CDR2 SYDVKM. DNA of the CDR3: TGCGCCACCGGAGGGGCAGCCGGGGCCAACGTCCTGACTTTC. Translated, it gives CATGGAAGANVLTF.

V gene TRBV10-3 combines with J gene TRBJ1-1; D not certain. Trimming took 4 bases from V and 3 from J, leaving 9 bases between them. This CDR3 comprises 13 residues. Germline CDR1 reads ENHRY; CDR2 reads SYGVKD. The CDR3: CAISVDGDTEAFF. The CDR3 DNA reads TGTGCCATCAGTGTGGACGGGGACACTGAAGCTTTCTTT.

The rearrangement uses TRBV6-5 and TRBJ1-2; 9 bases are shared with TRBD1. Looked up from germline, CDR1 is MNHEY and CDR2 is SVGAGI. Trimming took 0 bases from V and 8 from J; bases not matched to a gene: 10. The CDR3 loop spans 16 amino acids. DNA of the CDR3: TGTGCCAGCAGTTACTCGAGGCCGGACAGGGGATACGGCTACACCTTC. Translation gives CASSYSRPDRGYGYTF.

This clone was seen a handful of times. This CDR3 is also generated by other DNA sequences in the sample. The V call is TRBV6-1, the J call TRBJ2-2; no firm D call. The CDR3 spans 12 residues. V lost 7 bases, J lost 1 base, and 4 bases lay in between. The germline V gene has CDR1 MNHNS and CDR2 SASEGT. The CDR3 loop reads CASIGNTGELFF. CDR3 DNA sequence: TGTGCCAGCATAGGGAACACCGGGGAGCTGTTTTTT.